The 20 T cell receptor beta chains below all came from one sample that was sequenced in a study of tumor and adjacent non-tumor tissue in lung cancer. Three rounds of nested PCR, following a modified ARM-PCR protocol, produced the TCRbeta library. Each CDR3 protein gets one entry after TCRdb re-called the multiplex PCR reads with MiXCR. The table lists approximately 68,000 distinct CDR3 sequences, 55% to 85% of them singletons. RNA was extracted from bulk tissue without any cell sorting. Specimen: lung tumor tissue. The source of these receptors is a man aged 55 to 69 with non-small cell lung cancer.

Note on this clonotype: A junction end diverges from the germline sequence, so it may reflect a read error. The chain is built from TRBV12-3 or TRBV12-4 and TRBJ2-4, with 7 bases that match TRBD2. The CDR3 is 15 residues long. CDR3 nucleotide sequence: TGTGCCAGCAGCCGACCAGCGGGAACCAAAGACATTCTGTACTTC. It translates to CASSRPAGTKDILYF.

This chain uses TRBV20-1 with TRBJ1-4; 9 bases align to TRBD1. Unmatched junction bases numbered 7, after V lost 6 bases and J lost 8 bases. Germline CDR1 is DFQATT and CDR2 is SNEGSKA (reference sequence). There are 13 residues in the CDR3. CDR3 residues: CSADRGQEEKLFF. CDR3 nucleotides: TGCAGTGCGGACAGGGGACAAGAGGAAAAACTGTTTTTT.

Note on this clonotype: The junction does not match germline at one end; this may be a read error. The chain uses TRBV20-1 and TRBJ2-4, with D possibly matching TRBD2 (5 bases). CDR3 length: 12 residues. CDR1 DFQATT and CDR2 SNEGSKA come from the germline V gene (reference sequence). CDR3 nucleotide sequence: TGCACTGCTAGAGGCCCGGGAAGCATTCAGTACTTC. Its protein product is CTARGPGSIQYF.

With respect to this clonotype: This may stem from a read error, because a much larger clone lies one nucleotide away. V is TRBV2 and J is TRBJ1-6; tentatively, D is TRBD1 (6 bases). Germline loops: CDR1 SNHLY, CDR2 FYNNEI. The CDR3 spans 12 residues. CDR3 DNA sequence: TGTGTCAGCAGGGGAAGTAATTCACCCCTCCACTTT. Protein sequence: CVSRGSNSPLHF.

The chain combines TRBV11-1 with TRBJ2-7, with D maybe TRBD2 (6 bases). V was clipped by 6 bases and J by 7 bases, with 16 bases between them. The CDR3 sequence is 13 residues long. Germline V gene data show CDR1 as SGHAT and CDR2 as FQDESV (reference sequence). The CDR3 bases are TGTGCCAGCAGTCCCGGGTCGGGGAGGGAGCAGTACTTC. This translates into CASSPGSGREQYF.

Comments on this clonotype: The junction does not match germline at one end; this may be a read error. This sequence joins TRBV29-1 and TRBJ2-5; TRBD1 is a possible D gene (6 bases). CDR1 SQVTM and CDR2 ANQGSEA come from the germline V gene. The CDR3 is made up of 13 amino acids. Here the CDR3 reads CSVADRYQETLYF. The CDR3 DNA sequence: TGCAGCGTAGCCGACAGGTACCAAGAGACCCTGTACTTC.

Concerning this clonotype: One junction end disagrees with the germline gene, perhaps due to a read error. CDR3 DNA sequence: TGCGCCAACAGCCGGGAGCAAGTTGACTCCTACAATGAGCAGTTCTTC. Encoded protein: CANSREQVDSYNEQFF. The chain links TRBV5-1 to TRBJ2-1, with D possibly matching TRBD2 (6 bases). This CDR3 has 16 residues. Germline CDR1 and CDR2: SGHRS and YFSETQ.

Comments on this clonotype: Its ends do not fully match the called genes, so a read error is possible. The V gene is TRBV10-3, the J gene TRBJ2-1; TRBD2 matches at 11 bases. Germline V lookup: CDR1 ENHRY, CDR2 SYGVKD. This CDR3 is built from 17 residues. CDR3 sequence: CAISVSGNLAGGNEHFF. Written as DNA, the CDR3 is TGTGCCATCAGTGTGTCGGGCAACCTAGCGGGAGGCAATGAGCACTTCTTC.

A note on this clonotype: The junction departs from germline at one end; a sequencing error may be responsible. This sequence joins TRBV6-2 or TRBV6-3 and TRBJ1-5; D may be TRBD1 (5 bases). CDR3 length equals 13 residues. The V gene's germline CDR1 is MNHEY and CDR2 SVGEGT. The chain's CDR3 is CTSSRPGTRPLQF. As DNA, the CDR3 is TGTACCAGCAGTCGGCCGGGGACTCGGCCCCTGCAATTT.

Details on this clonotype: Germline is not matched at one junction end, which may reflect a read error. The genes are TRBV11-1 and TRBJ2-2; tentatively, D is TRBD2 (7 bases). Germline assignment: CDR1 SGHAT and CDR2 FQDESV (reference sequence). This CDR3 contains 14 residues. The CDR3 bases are TGTGCCAGCAGCTATACTATTGGCACCGGGGGGCTGCTTTTT. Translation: CASSYTIGTGGLLF.

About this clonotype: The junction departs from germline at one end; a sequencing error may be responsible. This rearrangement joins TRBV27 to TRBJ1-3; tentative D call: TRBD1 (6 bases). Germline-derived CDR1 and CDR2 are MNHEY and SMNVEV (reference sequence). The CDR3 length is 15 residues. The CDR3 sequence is CASCLYAGDENTIYF. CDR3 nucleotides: TGTGCCAGCTGTTTATATGCAGGGGATGAAAACACCATATATTTT.

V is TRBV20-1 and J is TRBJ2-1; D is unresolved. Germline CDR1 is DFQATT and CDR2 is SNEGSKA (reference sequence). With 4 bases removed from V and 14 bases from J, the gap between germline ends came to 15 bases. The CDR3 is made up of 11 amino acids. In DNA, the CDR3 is TGCAGTGCTATCCCCGAGAAAGATGAGTTCTTC. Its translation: CSAIPEKDEFF.

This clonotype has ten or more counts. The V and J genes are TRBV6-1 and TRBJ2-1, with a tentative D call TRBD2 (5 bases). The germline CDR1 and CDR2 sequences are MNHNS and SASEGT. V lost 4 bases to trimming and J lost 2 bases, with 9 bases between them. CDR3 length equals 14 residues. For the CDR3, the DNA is TGTGCCAGCAGTGTCCTAGCAACCTACAATGAGCAGTTCTTC. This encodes CASSVLATYNEQFF.

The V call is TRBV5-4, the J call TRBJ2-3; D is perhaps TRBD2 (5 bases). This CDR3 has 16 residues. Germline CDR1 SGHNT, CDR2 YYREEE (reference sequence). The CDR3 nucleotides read TGTGCAAGAAGACATATAGAGAGGGAGAAGGGAGATAAGAAGTATTTT. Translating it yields CARRHIEREKGDKKYF.

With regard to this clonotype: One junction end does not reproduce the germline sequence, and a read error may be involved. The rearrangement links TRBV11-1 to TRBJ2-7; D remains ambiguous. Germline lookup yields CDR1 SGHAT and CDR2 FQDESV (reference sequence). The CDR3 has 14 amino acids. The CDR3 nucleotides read TGTGCCAGCGGCTTAATGGGAAGGAACTACAAGCAGTACTTC. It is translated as CASGLMGRNYKQYF.

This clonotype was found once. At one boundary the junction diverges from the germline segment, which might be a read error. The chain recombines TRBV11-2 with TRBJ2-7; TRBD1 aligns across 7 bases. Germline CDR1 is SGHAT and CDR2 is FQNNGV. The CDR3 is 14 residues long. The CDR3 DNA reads TGTGTCAGCAGCTTAGGGGGCGGCCCCTACGAGCAGTGCTTC. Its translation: CVSSLGGGPYEQCF.

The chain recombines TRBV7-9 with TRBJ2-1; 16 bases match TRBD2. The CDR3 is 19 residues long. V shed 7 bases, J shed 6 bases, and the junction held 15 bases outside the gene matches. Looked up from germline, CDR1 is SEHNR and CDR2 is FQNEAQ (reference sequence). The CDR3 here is CASTSGTSGRAQTTNEQFF. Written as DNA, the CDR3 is TGTGCCAGCACCTCCGGGACTAGCGGGAGGGCCCAGACTACCAATGAGCAGTTCTTC.

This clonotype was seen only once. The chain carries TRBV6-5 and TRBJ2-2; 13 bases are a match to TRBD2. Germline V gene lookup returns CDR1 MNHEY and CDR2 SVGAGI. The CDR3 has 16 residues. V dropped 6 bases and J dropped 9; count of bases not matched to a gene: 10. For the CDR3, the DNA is TGTGCCAGCAGCCCTTGGACTAGCGGGAGAACCTGGGAGCTGTTTTTT. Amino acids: CASSPWTSGRTWELFF.

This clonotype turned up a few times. Written as DNA, the CDR3 is TGCGCCAGCAGCTCCGGGACAGGGGCGAATGAGCAGTTCTTC. This sequence encodes CASSSGTGANEQFF. V is TRBV5-1 and J is TRBJ2-1, with 10 bases matching TRBD1. The CDR3 contains 14 residues. The trim removed 3 bases at V and 7 bases at J, leaving 4 bases unmatched. Germline CDR1 is SGHRS and CDR2 is YFSETQ. Looking up the rest from reference TRBV5-1 and TRBJ2-1 gives the full variable domain: KAGVTQTPRYLIKTRGQQVTLSCSPISGHRSVSWYQQTPGQGLQFLFEYFSETQRNKGNFPGRFSGRQFSNSRSEMNVSTLELGDSALYLCASSSGTGANEQFFGPGTRLTVL.

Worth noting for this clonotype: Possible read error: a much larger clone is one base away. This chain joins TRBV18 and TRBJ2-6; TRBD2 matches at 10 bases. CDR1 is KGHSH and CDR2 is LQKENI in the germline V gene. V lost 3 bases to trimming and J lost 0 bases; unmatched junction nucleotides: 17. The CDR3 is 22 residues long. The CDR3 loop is CASSPEMTGTSDPFSGANVLTF. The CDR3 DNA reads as TGTGCCAGCTCACCGGAGATGACCGGGACTAGCGACCCATTCTCTGGGGCCAACGTCCTGACTTTC.